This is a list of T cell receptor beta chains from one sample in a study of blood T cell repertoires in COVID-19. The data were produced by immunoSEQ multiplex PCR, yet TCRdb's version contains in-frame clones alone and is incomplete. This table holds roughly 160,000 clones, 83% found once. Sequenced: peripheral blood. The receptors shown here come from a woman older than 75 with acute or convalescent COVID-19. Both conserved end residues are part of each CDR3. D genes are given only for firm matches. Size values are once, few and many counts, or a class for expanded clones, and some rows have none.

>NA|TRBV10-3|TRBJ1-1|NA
CAISEYRMNTEAFF
TGTGCCATCAGTGAGTACAGGATGAACACTGAAGCTTTCTTT
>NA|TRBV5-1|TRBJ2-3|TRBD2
CASSPSGGVTDTQYF
TGCGCCAGCAGCCCTAGCGGGGGAGTGACAGATACGCAGTATTTT
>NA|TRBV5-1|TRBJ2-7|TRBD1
CASSRDSASYEQYF
TGCGCCAGCAGCCGGGACAGCGCTTCCTACGAGCAGTACTTC
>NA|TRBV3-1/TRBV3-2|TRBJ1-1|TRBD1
CASSQSGGIGTEAFF
TGTGCCAGCAGCCAATCAGGGGGGATCGGTACTGAAGCTTTCTTT
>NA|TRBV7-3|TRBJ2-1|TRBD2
CASSPLAGGFNEQFF
TGTGCCAGCAGCCCCCTAGCGGGGGGGTTCAATGAGCAGTTCTTC
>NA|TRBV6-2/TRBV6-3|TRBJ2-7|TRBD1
CASSYEGTGFSEQYF
TGTGCCAGCAGTTACGAAGGGACAGGGTTCTCCGAGCAGTACTTC
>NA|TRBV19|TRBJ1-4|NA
CASSMGGTVEKLFF
TGTGCCAGTAGTATGGGGGGGACTGTTGAAAAACTGTTTTTT
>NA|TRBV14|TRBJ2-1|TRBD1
CASSTGGLLSSYNEQFF
TGTGCCAGCAGCACAGGGGGACTCCTGAGCTCCTACAATGAGCAGTTCTTC
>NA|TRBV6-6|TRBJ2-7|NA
CASSYFQSYEQYF
TGTGCCAGCAGTTACTTCCAGTCCTACGAGCAGTACTTC
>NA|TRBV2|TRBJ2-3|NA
CASSATLRQGRDTQYF
TGTGCCAGCAGTGCAACCCTCCGCCAGGGTCGGGATACGCAGTATTTT
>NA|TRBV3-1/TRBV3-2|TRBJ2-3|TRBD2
CASSPWEGGTDTQYF
TGTGCCAGCAGCCCATGGGAGGGCGGGACAGATACGCAGTATTTT
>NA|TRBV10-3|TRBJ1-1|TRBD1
CAVGTDTEAFF
TGTGCCGTCGGGACAGACACCGAAGCTTTCTTT
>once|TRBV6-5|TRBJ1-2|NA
CASSPGAGSSGYTF
TGTGCCAGCAGCCCAGGGGCAGGGTCTAGTGGCTACACCTTC
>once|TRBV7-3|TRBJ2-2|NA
CASSLRPGYTGELFF
TGTGCCAGCAGCTTAAGGCCAGGGTACACCGGGGAGCTGTTTTTT
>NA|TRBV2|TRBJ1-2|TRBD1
CASSRQGALGYTF
TGTGCCAGCAGCCGACAGGGGGCACTAGGCTACACCTTC
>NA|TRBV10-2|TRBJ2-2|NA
CASSSAGTNTGELFF
TGCGCCAGCAGCTCGGCGGGGACGAACACCGGGGAGCTGTTTTTT
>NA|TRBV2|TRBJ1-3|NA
CASSDGVASGNTIYF
TGTGCCAGCAGTGATGGAGTAGCTTCTGGAAACACCATATATTTT
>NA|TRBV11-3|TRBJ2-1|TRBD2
CASSYTSGSNEQFF
TGTGCCAGCAGCTATACTAGCGGGAGTAATGAGCAGTTCTTC
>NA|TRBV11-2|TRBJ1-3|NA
CASSQQGNTIYF
TGTGCCAGCAGCCAACAGGGAAACACCATATATTTT
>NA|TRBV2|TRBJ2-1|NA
CAIKPGLPGGEQFF
TGTGCCATCAAGCCGGGACTCCCGGGCGGTGAGCAGTTCTTC
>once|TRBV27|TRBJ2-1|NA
CASSGPGNEQFF
TGTGCCAGCAGCGGCCCAGGAAATGAGCAGTTCTTC
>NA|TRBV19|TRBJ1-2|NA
CASSIDTGYGYTF
TGTGCCAGTAGTATAGATACCGGCTATGGCTACACCTTC
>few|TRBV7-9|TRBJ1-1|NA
CASSPRTAQNTEAFF
TGTGCCAGCAGCCCGCGGACAGCCCAGAACACTGAAGCTTTCTTT
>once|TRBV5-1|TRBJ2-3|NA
CASSPRATRGDTQYF
TGCGCCAGCAGCCCGCGGGCTACCAGAGGAGATACGCAGTATTTT
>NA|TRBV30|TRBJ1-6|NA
CAWSSRDYNSPLHF
TGTGCCTGGAGTTCGAGAGATTATAATTCACCCCTCCACTTT
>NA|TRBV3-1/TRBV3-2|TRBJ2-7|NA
CASTEGHEQYF
TGTGCCAGCACCGAGGGCCACGAGCAGTACTTC
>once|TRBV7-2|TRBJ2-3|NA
CASSPTRNTDTQYF
TGTGCCAGCAGCCCGACAAGAAATACAGATACGCAGTATTTT
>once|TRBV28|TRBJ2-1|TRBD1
CASSLMGQGDNEQFF
TGTGCCAGCAGTTTAATGGGACAGGGGGACAATGAGCAGTTCTTC
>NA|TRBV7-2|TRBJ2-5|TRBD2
CASSREERQETQYF
TGTGCCAGCAGCCGGGAGGAACGACAAGAGACCCAGTACTTC
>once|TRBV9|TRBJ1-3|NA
CASSASSTAGNTIYF
TGTGCCAGCAGCGCCTCCTCCACTGCTGGAAACACCATATATTTT
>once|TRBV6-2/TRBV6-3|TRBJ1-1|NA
CASSLVGGGGTEAFF
TGTGCCAGCAGCCTAGTCGGGGGTGGAGGCACTGAAGCTTTCTTT
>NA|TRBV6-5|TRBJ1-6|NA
CASSLRTLYNSPLHF
TGTGCCAGCAGTTTGCGGACTCTCTATAATTCACCCCTCCACTTT
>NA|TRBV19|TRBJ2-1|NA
CASSIRGEYNEQFF
TGTGCCAGTAGTATTCGTGGAGAATACAATGAGCAGTTCTTC
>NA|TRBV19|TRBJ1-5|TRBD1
CASSPTGDSNQPQHF
TGTGCCAGTAGCCCGACAGGGGATAGCAATCAGCCCCAGCATTTT
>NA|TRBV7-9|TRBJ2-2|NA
CASSLKRTGELFF
TGTGCCAGCAGCTTAAAGCGGACCGGGGAGCTGTTTTTT
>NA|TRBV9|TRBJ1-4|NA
CASSEGLNEKLFF
TGTGCCAGCAGCGAGGGACTTAATGAAAAACTGTTTTTT
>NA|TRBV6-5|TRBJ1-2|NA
CASRGNYNYGYTF
TGTGCCAGCAGGGGCAATTATAACTATGGCTACACCTTC
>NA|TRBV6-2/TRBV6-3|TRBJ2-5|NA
CASSYRLPEGTQYF
TGTGCCAGCAGTTACCGACTGCCAGAGGGGACCCAGTACTTC
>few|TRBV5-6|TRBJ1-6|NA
CASSRSSYNSPLHF
TGTGCCAGCAGTCGTAGTTCCTATAATTCACCCCTCCACTTT
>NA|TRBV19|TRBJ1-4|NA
CASSKGLINEKLFF
TGTGCCAGTAGTAAGGGACTGATCAATGAAAAACTGTTTTTT